Here is one T cell receptor (beta chain) with its context. This CDR3 has 16 residues. Germline V gene sequence: CDR1 SEHNR, CDR2 FQNEAQ (reference sequence). The V and J ends lost 1 base and 4 bases, in that order; junction bases with no gene match: 9. The data belong to a study of shared T cell receptors in the human thymus. TCRdb's table, derived via immunoSEQ multiplex PCR, lists solely in-frame clones and lacks some. Of over 65,000 clones in the sample, about 96% were seen once. V and J are TRBV7-9 and TRBJ1-2, with 7 bases aligning to TRBD1. The source is a human donor. Sequences were obtained from thymocytes. Here the CDR3 DNA reads TGTGCCAGCAGCTTAGATCGGACAGGCTTCTGCTATGGCTACACCTTC. Its protein is CASSLDRTGFCYGYTF.